Shown below are 18 T cell receptor beta chains from a single sample sequenced in a study of radiation and T cells in renal cell carcinoma. Time point meaning: blood 4 weeks post-SBRT, at nephrectomy. Treatment noted: 15 Gy SBRT to primary tumor, nephrectomy 4 weeks later. Data came from immunoSEQ multiplex PCR; TCRdb stores just in-frame clones and leaves some out. The table shows over 85,000 clones, with about 82% occurring only once. This specimen consisted of blood, obtained from a patient whose treatment included radiotherapy and nephrectomy. The receptors were sampled from a man aged 50 to 59 with renal cell carcinoma.

The rearrangement joins TRBV11-2 to TRBJ2-7; D gene uncertain. Trimming removed 1 base at V and 5 bases at J, with 6 bases between. CDR1 and CDR2 (germline): SGHAT, FQNNGV. The CDR3 length is 12 residues. CDR3 in DNA: TGTGCCAGCAGCTTAGCAGCCCACGAGCAGTACTTC. This translates into CASSLAAHEQYF.

The chain uses TRBV5-1 and TRBJ2-5, with 8 bases matching TRBD2. This CDR3 contains 16 residues. With V trimmed by 2 bases and J by 1 base, 7 bases remained unmatched. Germline assignment: CDR1 SGHRS and CDR2 YFSETQ. The CDR3 nucleotides are TGCGCCAGCAGCTTTGGGTCGGGAGGGGGCCAAGAGACCCAGTACTTC. This codes for CASSFGSGGGQETQYF.

The J gene is TRBJ1-1, the V gene TRBV5-1, with a weak D call TRBD1 (5 bases). The CDR3 runs to 15 residues. Per the germline V gene, CDR1 is SGHRS and CDR2 is YFSETQ. Trimming removed 0 bases at V and 3 bases at J, with 12 bases between. This chain's CDR3 is CASSLAERGYTEAFF. CDR3 coding DNA: TGCGCCAGCAGCTTGGCCGAGAGGGGTTACACTGAAGCTTTCTTT.

This chain connects TRBV5-6 to TRBJ1-1, with D possibly being TRBD1 (5 bases). Germline V gives CDR1 SGHDT, CDR2 YYEEEE. The CDR3 has 12 residues. The V end was cut by 4 bases, the J end by 3 bases, with 7 bases between. CDR3 loop: CASSLGDTEAFF. Here the CDR3 DNA reads TGTGCCAGCAGCCTAGGGGACACTGAAGCTTTCTTT.

The CDR3 coding sequence is TGTGCCAGCAGTGATAGGGAGAACATTCAGTACTTC. This sequence encodes CASSDRENIQYF. The V and J genes are TRBV2 and TRBJ2-4; tentatively, D is TRBD2 (5 bases). V was clipped by 3 bases and J by 7 bases, with 7 bases between them. The CDR3 is 12 amino acids. Per the germline V gene, CDR1 is SNHLY and CDR2 is FYNNEI.

The chain links TRBV6-1 to TRBJ1-6, with 10 bases that match TRBD1. J lost 6 bases, V lost 0 bases, and 8 bases had no gene match. The germline V gene has CDR1 MNHNS and CDR2 SASEGT. This CDR3 comprises 18 residues. The CDR3 DNA reads as TGTGCCAGCAGTGAAGCTATGGACAGGGGGGCGGCTAATTCACCCCTCCACTTT. Amino acids: CASSEAMDRGAANSPLHF.

The chain has TRBV7-2 and TRBJ2-7, with 7 bases that match TRBD2. J was trimmed by 0 bases and V by 7 bases; bases with no gene match: 6. The CDR3 covers 14 residues. Germline CDR1 SGHTA, CDR2 FQGNSA. The CDR3 sequence: CASTGSGTSYEQYF. The CDR3 bases are TGTGCCAGCACCGGCAGCGGGACCTCCTACGAGCAGTACTTC.

The rearrangement uses TRBV5-5 and TRBJ2-2; weak D call: TRBD1 (6 bases). Trimming stripped 7 bases from V and 0 bases from J, with 13 bases between. The CDR3 sequence is 15 residues long. CDR1 is SGHKS and CDR2 is YYEKEE in the germline V gene (reference sequence). The CDR3 loop is CASSRGSPNTGELFF. CDR3 nucleotides: TGTGCCAGCTCGAGGGGGAGCCCGAACACCGGGGAGCTGTTTTTT.

This clone has more than one count but fewer than ten. The chain carries TRBV19 and TRBJ2-2; D uncertain. The germline V gene has CDR1 LNHDA and CDR2 SQIVND (reference sequence). The CDR3 is made up of 13 amino acids. V lost 2 bases and J 6 bases, leaving 7 bases between the germline ends. CDR3 region: CASSILASGELFF. In DNA form, the CDR3 reads TGTGCCAGTAGTATACTGGCGTCCGGGGAGCTGTTTTTT.

The rearrangement joins TRBV9 to TRBJ2-3; no definite D call. The length of the CDR3 is 12 residues. Trimming took off 4 bases at V and 0 bases at J, with 3 bases between the two ends. Germline V gene data show CDR1 as SGDLS and CDR2 as YYNGEE. CDR3 DNA sequence: TGTGCCAGCAGCCTAAGCACAGATACGCAGTATTTT. Protein product: CASSLSTDTQYF.

This clone was counted only a few times. The chain couples TRBV19 to TRBJ2-6; 8 bases are shared with TRBD1. The trim removed 7 bases at V and 2 bases at J, leaving 22 bases unmatched. This CDR3 region has 21 residues. Germline V gene data show CDR1 as LNHDA and CDR2 as SQIVND (reference sequence). For the CDR3, the DNA is TGTGCCAGTAAGAGGCAAATCCGCGGGGCAGGGGGCGCAGCTGGGGCCAACGTCCTGACTTTC. Its protein product is CASKRQIRGAGGAAGANVLTF.

J is TRBJ2-1 and V is TRBV30, with D perhaps matching TRBD1 or TRBD2 (5 bases each). Trimming removed 4 bases at V and 2 bases at J, with 9 bases between. The CDR3 has 13 amino acids. CDR1 and CDR2 from the germline V gene are GTSNPN and SVGIG (reference sequence). CDR3 sequence: CAWMGRAYNEQFF. In DNA, the CDR3 is TGTGCCTGGATGGGGCGGGCCTACAATGAGCAGTTCTTC.

The chain combines TRBV6-1 with TRBJ1-5; 10 bases align to TRBD1. Trimming at V came to 1 base and at J to 5 bases, leaving 2 bases not matched to a gene. The CDR3 is 15 amino acids. Per the germline V gene, CDR1 is MNHNS and CDR2 is SASEGT. Here the CDR3 DNA reads TGTGCCAGCAGTGAAGGGGACAGGGGCTATCAGCCCCAGCATTTT. It translates to CASSEGDRGYQPQHF.

The chain joins TRBV5-1 to TRBJ2-3, with 8 bases aligning to TRBD2. The V and J ends lost 0 bases and 9 bases, in that order; junction bases with no gene match: 9. The CDR3 runs to 15 residues. Germline V gene data show CDR1 as SGHRS and CDR2 as YFSETQ. The CDR3 here is CASSLGSGIGDTQYF. CDR3 DNA sequence: TGCGCCAGCAGCTTGGGTAGCGGGATTGGAGACACGCAGTATTTT. Variable domain in full (rest from reference TRBV5-1 and TRBJ2-3): KAGVTQTPRYLIKTRGQQVTLSCSPISGHRSVSWYQQTPGQGLQFLFEYFSETQRNKGNFPGRFSGRQFSNSRSEMNVSTLELGDSALYLCASSLGSGIGDTQYFGPGTRLTVL.

J is TRBJ2-3 and V is TRBV6-5; no reliable D call. Germline assignment: CDR1 MNHEY and CDR2 SVGAGI. Trimming took off 2 bases at V and 5 bases at J, with 5 bases between the two ends. This CDR3 spans 12 amino acids. Here the CDR3 reads CASSYVGDTQYF. Written as DNA, the CDR3 is TGTGCCAGCAGTTACGTTGGAGATACGCAGTATTTT.

This chain connects TRBV27 to TRBJ1-1; no reliable D call. Trimming took 5 bases from V and 3 from J, leaving 19 bases between them. Germline values: CDR1 MNHEY, CDR2 SMNVEV (reference sequence). The CDR3 sequence is 16 residues long. CDR3 in DNA: TGTGCCAGCAGTCACAGTCGTCCATCCCTAGACACTGAAGCTTTCTTT. The encoded protein is CASSHSRPSLDTEAFF.

CDR3 bases: TGTGCCAGCAGCTTAACCCTAGCAACAGATACGCAGTATTTT. Amino acids: CASSLTLATDTQYF. The chain combines TRBV7-3 with TRBJ2-3, with D maybe TRBD2 (5 bases). CDR1 is SGHTA and CDR2 is FQGTGA in the germline V gene. CDR3 length: 14 amino acids. Trimming took off 0 bases at V and 3 bases at J, with 7 bases between the two ends. The full variable domain, rest sourced from reference TRBV7-3 and TRBJ2-3, is GAGVSQTPSNKVTEKGKYVELRCDPISGHTALYWYRQSLGQGPEFLIYFQGTGAADDSGLPNDRFFAVRPEGSVSTLKIQRTERGDSAVYLCASSLTLATDTQYFGPGTRLTVL.

The chain joins TRBV21-1 to TRBJ1-1. TRBV21-1 is classified as a pseudogene. The CDR3 runs to 15 residues. The DNA of the CDR3 is TGTGCCGGTCCAGGGGGGGGCTTAGAAAACACTGAAGCTTTCTTT. It codes for CAGPGGGLENTEAFF.